This T cell receptor (beta chain) is from a study of blood T cell repertoires in COVID-19. The germline gives CDR1 MDHEN, CDR2 SYDVKM. The CDR3 spans 15 residues. The V and J ends lost 7 bases and 3 bases respectively, with 19 bases between them. Original data processing: Reference gene primer amplification gave estimated nucleated cell counts. The assay was immunoSEQ multiplex PCR, and TCRdb's table has in-frame clones only and misses some. The V and J calls and clone size come from that table; D and trimming were worked out from the DNA. The sample yields some 110,000 clones, 75% to 90% seen once. This clone was detected only a few times.

The TCR was taken from a man aged 65 to 85 with acute or convalescent COVID-19. The sequencing input was peripheral blood. The rearrangement links TRBV28 to TRBJ2-7; D is possibly TRBD1 (6 bases). CDR3 loop: CASNFQGTGRYEQYF. The CDR3, as DNA: TGTGCCAGCAACTTCCAGGGAACAGGGCGCTACGAGCAGTACTTC.